Given below is one T cell receptor beta chain in context. The data stem from a study of blood T cell repertoires in COVID-19. Study overall: There were acute and convalescent COVID-19 samples, and they came from the United States, Italy and Spain.

The table came from immunoSEQ multiplex PCR; TCRdb's copy has only in-frame clones and leaves some out. The data contain around 6,300 clones, 84% of them singletons. V was trimmed by 7 bases and J by 7 bases, leaving 13 bases between them. CDR3 length: 13 residues. The germline gives CDR1 SNHLY, CDR2 FYNNEI. The sample was peripheral blood. The receptor's source is a human donor with active COVID-19. The donor label of this sample is uncertain. J is TRBJ2-2 and V is TRBV2, with a possible D match to TRBD2 (5 bases). The CDR3 region has the DNA TGTGCCAGCACCCCTAGCCTAGGCGGGGAGCTGTTTTTT. The encoded protein is CASTPSLGGELFF.